The 14 T cell receptor beta chains below all came from one sample that was sequenced in a study of somatic mutations in cytotoxic T cells in rheumatoid arthritis. Produced via immunoSEQ multiplex PCR; TCRdb's table is partial and in-frame only. This sample has almost 20,000 clones, with approximately 80% found just once. Material: CD8+ T cells sorted from blood. All receptors derive from a woman in her forties or fifties in good health.

V and J are TRBV4-1 and TRBJ2-1; D might be TRBD1 (5 bases). V lost 0 bases, J lost 7 bases, and 25 bases lay in between. The CDR3 has 19 amino acids. CDR1 is MGHRA and CDR2 is YSYEKL in the germline V gene. CDR3 region: CASSQDRWILGLPPNEQFF. The CDR3 region has the DNA TGCGCCAGCAGCCAAGATCGTTGGATTCTGGGGCTACCTCCAAATGAGCAGTTCTTC.

J is TRBJ1-1 and V is TRBV30; D is unresolved. V lost 0 bases and J lost 8, with 13 bases in between. In germline, CDR1 is GTSNPN, CDR2 SVGIG (reference sequence). The CDR3 contains 13 residues. The CDR3 here is CAWSVASTVEAFF. The CDR3 DNA is TGTGCCTGGAGTGTAGCGTCGACCGTCGAAGCTTTCTTT.

The V call is TRBV11-2, the J call TRBJ2-1, with D unresolved. This CDR3 has 14 amino acids. From germline, CDR1 is SGHAT and CDR2 FQNNGV. The V end was cut by 5 bases, the J end by 7 bases, with 15 bases between. Written as DNA, the CDR3 is TGTGCCAGCAGCCCCGTAAGCTCCGTTAATGAGCAGTTCTTC. Its protein product is CASSPVSSVNEQFF.

The V gene is TRBV6-5, the J gene TRBJ1-1, with D possibly being TRBD1 (5 bases). Germline V gives CDR1 MNHEY, CDR2 SVGAGI. This CDR3 contains 14 residues. With 2 bases removed from V and 3 bases from J, the gap between germline ends came to 10 bases. CDR3 DNA sequence: TGTGCCAGCAGTTACCGAGGAGGGGACACTGAAGCTTTCTTT. Its translation: CASSYRGGDTEAFF.

In this sample, this clone turned up once. The junction differs from germline at one of its ends, possibly a read error. The genes are TRBV30 and TRBJ2-7, with 7 bases that match TRBD2. The CDR3 has 11 residues. CDR1 GTSNPN and CDR2 SVGIG come from the germline V gene (reference sequence). This chain's CDR3 is CAWTYGAGADF. The CDR3 DNA sequence: TGTGCCTGGACCTACGGGGCGGGAGCCGACTTC.

In this sample, this clone turned up once. This chain joins TRBV23-1 and TRBJ1-5, with D uncertain. TRBV23-1 is treated as an ORF (open reading frame) with a function not yet certain. V lost 1 base and J 6 bases, leaving 7 bases between the germline ends. The CDR3 length is 13 residues. For the CDR3, the DNA is TGCGCCAGCAGTCAATGGCCTGGTCAGCCCCAGCATTTT. Protein product: CASSQWPGQPQHF.

The chain uses TRBV7-6 and TRBJ2-2; 10 bases match TRBD2. Looked up from germline, CDR1 is SGHVS and CDR2 is FNYEAQ. The J segment lost 6 bases and the V segment lost 5 bases, leaving 6 bases of the junction unmatched. The CDR3 spans 15 residues. CDR3 in amino acids: CASSAKRGGAGELFF. The DNA for the CDR3 is TGTGCCAGCAGCGCCAAGCGGGGGGGGGCCGGGGAGCTGTTTTTT.

J is TRBJ2-1 and V is TRBV7-2; D ambiguous. The CDR3 covers 15 residues. Trimming took off 3 bases at V and 0 bases at J, with 9 bases between the two ends. From germline, CDR1 is SGHTA and CDR2 FQGNSA. In DNA form, the CDR3 reads TGTGCCAGCAGCTTTCATAGCAGCTCCTACAATGAGCAGTTCTTC. This sequence encodes CASSFHSSSYNEQFF.

The V call is TRBV10-3, the J call TRBJ2-7, with TRBD1 matching 7 bases. The V and J ends lost 4 bases and 3 bases, in that order; junction bases with no gene match: 6. Germline-derived CDR1 and CDR2 are ENHRY and SYGVKD. The CDR3 loop spans 14 amino acids. The CDR3 DNA follows: TGTGCCATCAGTGGTACCGGGACAGTCTACGAGCAGTACTTC. This gives the protein CAISGTGTVYEQYF.

The table lists this clone with a count of one. The chain recombines TRBV27 with TRBJ2-6; D might be TRBD1 (5 bases). Trimming removed 6 bases from V and 0 bases from J, with 6 bases in between. Germline lookup yields CDR1 MNHEY and CDR2 SMNVEV (reference sequence). This CDR3 contains 14 residues. CDR3 DNA: TGTGCCAGCAGAGGGGTCTCTGGGGCCAACGTCCTGACTTTC. It encodes CASRGVSGANVLTF.

There are a few counts of this clone. The chain joins TRBV10-3 to TRBJ1-4; D uncertain. This CDR3 region has 19 residues. Deletions cut 0 bases from V and 6 bases from J, with 23 bases between. Looked up from germline, CDR1 is ENHRY and CDR2 is SYGVKD. The CDR3 loop reads CAISESEENKGAEDEKLFF. CDR3 coding DNA: TGTGCCATCAGTGAGTCGGAGGAGAACAAGGGAGCTGAGGATGAAAAACTGTTTTTT.

This clone was recorded only once. This rearrangement joins TRBV27 to TRBJ2-1, with a possible D match to TRBD2 (6 bases). In germline, CDR1 is MNHEY, CDR2 SMNVEV (reference sequence). This CDR3 contains 11 residues. Trimming shortened V by 7 bases and J by 14 bases, and 15 bases separated the two germline ends. The CDR3 sequence is CASKRGLWEFF. The CDR3 coding sequence is TGTGCCAGCAAAAGGGGACTCTGGGAGTTCTTC.

The table lists this clone with a few counts. This CDR3 is CASSPQGTEAFF. The CDR3 DNA follows: TGCGCCAGCAGTCCCCAAGGTACTGAAGCTTTCTTT. The chain uses TRBV10-2 and TRBJ1-1, with no clear D. CDR3 length equals 12 residues. Germline V gene data show CDR1 as WSHSY and CDR2 as SAAADI. Trimming stripped 5 bases from V and 5 bases from J, with 9 bases between.

The rearrangement joins TRBV28 to TRBJ1-1; D possibly corresponds to TRBD1 (6 bases). Germline V gives CDR1 MDHEN, CDR2 SYDVKM. This CDR3 has 18 residues. V was trimmed by 7 bases and J by 3 bases, leaving 27 bases between them. The CDR3 DNA is TGTGCCAGCATCCCACCCTCGGGGGGCCCGGGGGGGGACACTGAAGCTTTCTTT. Its translation: CASIPPSGGPGGDTEAFF.